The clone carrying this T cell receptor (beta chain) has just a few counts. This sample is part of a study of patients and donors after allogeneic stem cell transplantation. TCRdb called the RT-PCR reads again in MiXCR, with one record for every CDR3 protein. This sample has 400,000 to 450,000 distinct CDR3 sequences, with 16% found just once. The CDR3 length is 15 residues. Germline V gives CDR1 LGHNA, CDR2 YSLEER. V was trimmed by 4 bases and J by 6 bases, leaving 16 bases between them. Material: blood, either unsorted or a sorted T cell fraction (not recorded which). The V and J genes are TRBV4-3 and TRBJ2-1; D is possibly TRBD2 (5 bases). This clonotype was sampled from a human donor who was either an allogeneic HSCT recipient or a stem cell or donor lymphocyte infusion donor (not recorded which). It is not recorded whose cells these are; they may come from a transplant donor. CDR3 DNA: TGCGCCAGCAGCCCTCCAGAAGAGGGCTGCAATGAGCAGTTCTTC. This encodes CASSPPEEGCNEQFF.